These T cell receptor beta chains were read from a single sample in a study of Graves' ophthalmopathy and Graves' hyperthyroidism. MiXCR, applied by TCRdb to the multiplex PCR reads, yields one record per CDR3 protein. The sample records around 1,200,000 distinct CDR3 sequences, 35% to 45% being singletons. The sequenced sample was peripheral blood or thyroid tissue (not recorded which). The receptors were sampled from an adult man with Graves' hyperthyroidism. The CDR3 runs from the conserved cysteine through the conserved F or W. D genes are given only for firm matches. Where a row states a size, it is once, few, many or the class of an expanded clone; other rows omit it.

NA	14	NA	TRBV24-1	TRBJ2-2	TGTGCCCCGATTACCGGGTCCACACCCGGGGAGCTGTTTTTT	CAPITGSTPGELFF
NA	13	NA	TRBV28	TRBJ2-7	TGTGCCAGCCTCCTTGGGCGGACCTACGAGCAGTACTTC	CASLLGRTYEQYF
NA	15	many	TRBV2	TRBJ1-2	TGTGCCAGCAGTGAGGCAGGCAGTGCTAACTATGGCTACACCTTC	CASSEAGSANYGYTF
NA	15	many	TRBV5-5	TRBJ2-5	TGTGCCAGCAGCTTTCCGCAGGGTGTACGGGAGACCCAGTACTTC	CASSFPQGVRETQYF
TRBD1	14	once	TRBV7-2	TRBJ2-7	TGTGTCAGCAGCTTAGGGACAGGGCCCTACGAGCAGTACTTC	CVSSLGTGPYEQYF
NA	14	few	TRBV20-1	TRBJ2-2	TGCAGTGCTAGAGATCAGGGAAGCACCGGGGAGCTGTTTTTT	CSARDQGSTGELFF
NA	13	NA	TRBV5-1	TRBJ1-1	TGCGCCAGCAGGTCGGACGTTAACACTGAATCTTTCTTT	CASRSDVNTESFF
TRBD2	15	NA	TRBV6-1	TRBJ2-3	TGTGCCAGCAGTGTCGGGGCTAGCGGGAGGAATACGCAGTATTTT	CASSVGASGRNTQYF
NA	16	NA	TRBV18	TRBJ2-7	TGTGCCAGCTCACCAAGGGGAAGACTAGGAAGCTACGAGCAGTACTTC	CASSPRGRLGSYEQYF
TRBD2	16	few	TRBV7-2	TRBJ2-7	TGTGCCAGCAGCTCACTAGCGGGAGCTCGGTCCTACGAGCAGTACTTC	CASSSLAGARSYEQYF
NA	14	NA	TRBV27	TRBJ1-4	TGTGCCAGCAGTATAACAGGAGAACCAGAAAAACTGTTTTTT	CASSITGEPEKLFF
NA	15	NA	TRBV7-3	TRBJ1-4	TGCGCCAGCAGCCAGGATACGAGGGTGGGGGAAAAACTGGTTTTT	CASSQDTRVGEKLVF
TRBD1	14	many	TRBV12-3/TRBV12-4	TRBJ1-2	TGTGCCAGCAGCCTGGACAGGGCCCGCTATGGCTACACCTTC	CASSLDRARYGYTF
NA	17	NA	TRBV5-5	TRBJ2-7	TGTGCCAGCAGCTTGCGGCGTCAGCGGATGAGCTCCTACGAGCAGTACTTC	CASSLRRQRMSSYEQYF
NA	13	few	TRBV3-2	TRBJ2-5	TGTGCCAGCAGCCAAACGACACAAGAGACCCAGTACTTC	CASSQTTQETQYF
NA	15	few	TRBV4-3	TRBJ1-2	TGCGCCAGCAGCGAAAGGGTGGAGGGCCTCTATGGCTACACCTTC	CASSERVEGLYGYTF
NA	14	many	TRBV7-9	TRBJ2-7	TGTGCCAGCAGCGTCGGCGGAGGGTTCGGAGAGCAGTACTTC	CASSVGGGFGEQYF